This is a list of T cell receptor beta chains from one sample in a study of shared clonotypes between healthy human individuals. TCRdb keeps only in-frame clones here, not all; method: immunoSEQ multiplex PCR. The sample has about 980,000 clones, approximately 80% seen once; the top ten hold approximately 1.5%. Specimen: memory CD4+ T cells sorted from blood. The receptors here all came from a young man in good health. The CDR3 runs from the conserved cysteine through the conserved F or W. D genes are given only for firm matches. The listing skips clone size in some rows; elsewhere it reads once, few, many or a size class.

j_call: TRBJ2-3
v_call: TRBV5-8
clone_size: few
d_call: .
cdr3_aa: CASSLGASHYTDTQYF
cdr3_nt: TGTGCCAGCAGCTTGGGCGCTAGCCATTACACAGATACGCAGTATTTT

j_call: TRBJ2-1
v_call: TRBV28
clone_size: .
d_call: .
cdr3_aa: CASSLTRQFF
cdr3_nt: TGTGCCAGCAGTTTAACCCGGCAGTTCTTC

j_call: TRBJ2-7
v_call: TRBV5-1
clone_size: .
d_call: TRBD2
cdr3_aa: CASSLGGLAGGRYEQYF
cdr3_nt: TGCGCCAGCAGCTTGGGAGGTCTCGCGGGGGGGCGCTACGAGCAGTACTTC

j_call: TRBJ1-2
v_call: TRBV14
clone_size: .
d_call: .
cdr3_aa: CASSLGTGGYTF
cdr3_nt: TGTGCCAGCAGTCTTGGGACCGGAGGCTACACCTTC

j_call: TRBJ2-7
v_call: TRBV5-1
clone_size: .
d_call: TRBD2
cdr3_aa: CASSSGTSGNYEQYF
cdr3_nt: TGCGCCAGCAGCTCCGGGACTAGCGGGAACTACGAGCAGTACTTC

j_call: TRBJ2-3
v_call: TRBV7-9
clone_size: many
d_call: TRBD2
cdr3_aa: CASSPWTSGTSQYF
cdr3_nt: TGTGCCAGCAGCCCGTGGACTAGCGGGACATCGCAGTATTTT

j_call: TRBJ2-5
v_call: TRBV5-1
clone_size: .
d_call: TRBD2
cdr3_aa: CASSSGTSGNLPETQYF
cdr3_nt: TGCGCCAGCAGCTCCGGGACTAGCGGAAACCTCCCCGAGACCCAGTACTTC

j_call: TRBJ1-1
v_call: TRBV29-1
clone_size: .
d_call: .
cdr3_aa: CSVSSGRQENTEAFF
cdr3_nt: TGCAGCGTCTCGTCAGGGCGCCAAGAGAACACTGAAGCTTTCTTT

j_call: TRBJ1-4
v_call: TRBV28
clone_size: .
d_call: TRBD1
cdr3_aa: CASSPTGGANEKLFF
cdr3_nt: TGTGCCAGCAGTCCTACAGGGGGAGCTAATGAAAAACTGTTTTTT

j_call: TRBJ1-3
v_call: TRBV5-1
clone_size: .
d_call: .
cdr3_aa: CASSLAGVSGNTIYF
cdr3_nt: TGCGCCAGCAGCTTGGCAGGGGTCTCTGGAAACACCATATATTTT

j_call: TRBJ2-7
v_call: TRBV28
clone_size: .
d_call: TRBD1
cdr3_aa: CASRGQRYYEQYF
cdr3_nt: TGTGCCAGCCGGGGACAGCGGTACTACGAGCAGTACTTC

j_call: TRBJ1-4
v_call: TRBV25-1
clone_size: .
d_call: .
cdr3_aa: CASSATGPTNEKLFF
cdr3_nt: TGTGCCAGCAGTGCCACAGGGCCAACTAATGAAAAACTGTTTTTT

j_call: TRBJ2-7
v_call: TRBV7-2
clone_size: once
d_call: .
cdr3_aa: CASSGGAQGAYEQYF
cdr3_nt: TGTGCCAGCAGCGGAGGCGCTCAAGGGGCCTACGAGCAGTACTTC

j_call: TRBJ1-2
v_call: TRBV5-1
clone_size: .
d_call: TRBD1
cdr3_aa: CASSPGQVANYGYTF
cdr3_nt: TGCGCCAGCAGCCCGGGACAGGTCGCTAACTATGGCTACACCTTC

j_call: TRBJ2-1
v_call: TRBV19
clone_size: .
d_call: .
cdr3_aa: CASNGKHNEQFF
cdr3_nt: TGTGCCAGTAATGGCAAACACAATGAGCAGTTCTTC

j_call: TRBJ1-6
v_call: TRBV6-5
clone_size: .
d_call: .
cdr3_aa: CASSPRRINSPLHF
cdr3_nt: TGTGCCAGCAGTCCGCGACGGATAAATTCACCCCTCCACTTT

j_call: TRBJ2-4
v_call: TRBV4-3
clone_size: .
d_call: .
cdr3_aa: CASSQDRSLAPSSGIQYF
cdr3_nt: TGCGCCAGCAGCCAAGATCGGAGCCTAGCTCCTTCCTCTGGCATTCAGTACTTC

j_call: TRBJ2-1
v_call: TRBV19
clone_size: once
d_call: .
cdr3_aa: CASSIVRGNEQFF
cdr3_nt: TGTGCCAGTAGTATAGTAAGGGGCAATGAGCAGTTCTTC

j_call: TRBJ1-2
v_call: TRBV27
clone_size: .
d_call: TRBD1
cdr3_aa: CASSPYLPGTESGYTF
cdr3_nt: TGTGCCAGCAGCCCATATTTACCCGGGACAGAAAGTGGCTACACCTTC

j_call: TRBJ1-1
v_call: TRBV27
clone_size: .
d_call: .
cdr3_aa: CASSGPPGTEAFF
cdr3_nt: TGTGCCAGCAGTGGACCGCCAGGCACTGAAGCTTTCTTT

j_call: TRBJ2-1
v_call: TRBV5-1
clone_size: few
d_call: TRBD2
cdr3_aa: CASSFSGRDDNEQFF
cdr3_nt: TGCGCCAGCAGCTTTAGCGGGAGAGACGACAATGAGCAGTTCTTC

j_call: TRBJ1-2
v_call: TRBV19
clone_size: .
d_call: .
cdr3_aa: CASTANYGYTF
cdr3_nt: TGTGCCAGTACCGCTAACTATGGCTACACCTTC

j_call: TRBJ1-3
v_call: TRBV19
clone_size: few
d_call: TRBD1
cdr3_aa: CASRGTDYSGNTIYF
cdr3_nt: TGTGCCAGTAGAGGGACAGATTACTCTGGAAACACCATATATTTT

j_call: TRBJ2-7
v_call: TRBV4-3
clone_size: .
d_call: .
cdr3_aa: CASSQDFSIPTYEQYF
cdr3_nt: TGCGCCAGCAGCCAAGATTTTAGCATACCAACCTACGAGCAGTACTTC

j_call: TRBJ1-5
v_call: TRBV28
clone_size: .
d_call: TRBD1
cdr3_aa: CASSLGTGVRQPQHF
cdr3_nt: TGTGCCAGCAGCCTCGGGACAGGGGTACGCCAGCCCCAGCATTTT

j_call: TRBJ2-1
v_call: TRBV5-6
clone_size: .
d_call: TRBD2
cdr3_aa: CASSFFSSGRANEQFF
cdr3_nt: TGTGCCAGCAGCTTTTTTTCTAGCGGGAGGGCCAATGAGCAGTTCTTC

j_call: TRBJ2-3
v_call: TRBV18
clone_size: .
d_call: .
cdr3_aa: CASSPRSGTDTQYF
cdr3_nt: TGTGCCAGCTCACCACGTTCGGGCACAGATACGCAGTATTTT

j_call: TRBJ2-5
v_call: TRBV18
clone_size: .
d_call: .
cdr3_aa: CASSPPGVRETQYF
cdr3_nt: TGTGCCAGCTCACCACCGGGGGTGAGAGAGACCCAGTACTTC

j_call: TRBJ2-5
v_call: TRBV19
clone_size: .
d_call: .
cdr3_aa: CASSVTVQETQYF
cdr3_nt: TGTGCCAGTAGTGTGACAGTACAAGAGACCCAGTACTTC

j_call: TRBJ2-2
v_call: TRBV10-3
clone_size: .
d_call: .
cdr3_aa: CAISDGGPPTGELFF
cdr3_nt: TGTGCCATCTCTGATGGGGGCCCCCCGACCGGGGAGCTGTTTTTT

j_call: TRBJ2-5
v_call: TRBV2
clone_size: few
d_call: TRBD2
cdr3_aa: CASSEFGGSGGQETQYF
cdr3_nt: TGTGCCAGCAGTGAATTTGGCGGGAGCGGTGGTCAAGAGACCCAGTACTTC

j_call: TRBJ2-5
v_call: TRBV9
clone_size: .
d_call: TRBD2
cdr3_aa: CASSVGGGLFQETQYF
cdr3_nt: TGTGCCAGCAGCGTAGGGGGGGGACTCTTCCAAGAGACCCAGTACTTC

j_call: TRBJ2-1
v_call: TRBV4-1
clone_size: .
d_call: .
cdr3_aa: CASSQDGTVYNEQFF
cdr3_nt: TGCGCCAGCAGCCAAGATGGAACAGTCTACAATGAGCAGTTCTTC

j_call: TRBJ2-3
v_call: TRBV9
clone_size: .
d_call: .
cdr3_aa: CASSAGTYTDTQYF
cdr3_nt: TGTGCCAGCAGCGCCGGGACTTACACAGATACGCAGTATTTT